The 27 T cell receptor beta chains listed next were all sequenced from one sample in a study of vaccination effects on CD4 cells after COVID-19. Sequencing was performed with immunoSEQ multiplex PCR; in TCRdb, only in-frame clones are kept and a portion is missing. The sample carries about 37,000 clones, approximately 73% recorded once. For these TCRs, the target antigens are not known. ViraFEST assay sequencing came after antigen-specific CD4+ T cells were expanded with viral peptide pools. Isolating CD4+ T cells followed approximately ten days of culture. PCR showed that the person got SARS-CoV-2 infection at some point between March and December 2020. The sample consisted of CD4+ T cells from PBMCs cultured with a peptide pool, taken before COVID-19 vaccination. Receptors were obtained from a human donor who had a prior SARS-CoV-2 infection.

The V call is TRBV18, the J call TRBJ2-3, with 8 bases matching TRBD1. CDR1 and CDR2 from the germline V gene are KGHSH and LQKENI. Germline trimming cut 0 bases from V and 1 base from J; bases unmatched to any gene: 0. The CDR3 length is 15 residues. CDR3 in amino acids: CASSPPTGGTDTQYF. In DNA, the CDR3 is TGTGCCAGCTCACCACCGACAGGGGGCACAGATACGCAGTATTTT.

The chain combines TRBV5-1 with TRBJ2-3; 8 positions match TRBD2. The trim removed 1 base at V and 1 base at J, leaving 5 bases unmatched. The CDR3 length is 16 residues. Germline V gives CDR1 SGHRS, CDR2 YFSETQ. CDR3 nucleotide sequence: TGCGCCAGCAGCTTGTGGGGGACTAGGGGCACAGATACGCAGTATTTT. This codes for CASSLWGTRGTDTQYF.

Concerning this clone: The same CDR3 is also encoded by other DNA sequences in this sample. The CDR3 protein is CASRQANYGYTF. The CDR3 DNA sequence: TGTGCCAGCCGACAGGCGAACTATGGCTACACCTTC. The J gene is TRBJ1-2, the V gene TRBV6-5; a possible D gene is TRBD1 (6 bases). This CDR3 has 12 residues. The germline V gene encodes CDR1 MNHEY and CDR2 SVGAGI. Trimming removed 8 bases at V and 2 bases at J, with 9 bases between.

The chain uses TRBV7-6 and TRBJ2-1, with 8 positions matching TRBD2. The CDR3 spans 17 residues. Unmatched junction bases numbered 10, after V lost 2 bases and J lost 4 bases. The germline CDR1 and CDR2 sequences are SGHVS and FNYEAQ. The CDR3 bases are TGTGCCAGCAGCTTAAGGCCCCCAGCGGGAGAATACAATGAGCAGTTCTTC. Protein sequence: CASSLRPPAGEYNEQFF.

The chain combines TRBV19 with TRBJ1-2, with 7 bases fitting TRBD1. V dropped 4 bases and J dropped 5; count of bases not matched to a gene: 13. Germline V gene lookup returns CDR1 LNHDA and CDR2 SQIVND (reference sequence). The CDR3 sequence is 16 residues long. CDR3 residues: CASSTLRGQSRYGYTF. CDR3 coding DNA: TGTGCCAGTAGTACCCTTAGGGGGCAGTCTCGGTATGGCTACACCTTC.

In its sample, this clone was seen a few times. V and J are TRBV18 and TRBJ2-1; D may match TRBD1 or TRBD2 (5 bases each). V shed 2 bases and J shed 9 bases, with 17 bases lying between them. The germline V gene has CDR1 KGHSH and CDR2 LQKENI. The length of the CDR3 is 15 residues. The CDR3 nucleotides are TGTGCCAGCTCACCAACGATGGGGGAATTGGGTGAGCAGTTCTTC. The encoded protein is CASSPTMGELGEQFF.

J is TRBJ1-2 and V is TRBV6-1; TRBD1 agrees at 8 bases. Looked up from germline, CDR1 is MNHNS and CDR2 is SASEGT. The CDR3 spans 13 residues. Trimming removed 1 base from V and 6 bases from J; junction bases left unmatched: 1. CDR3 bases: TGTGCCAGCAGTGAAGTGGACAGGGATGGCTACACCTTC. Translation gives CASSEVDRDGYTF.

CDR3 DNA sequence: TGTGCCAGCAGCTTAGAGGGGGCAGGGTACTCTGGAAACACCATATATTTT. Translating it yields CASSLEGAGYSGNTIYF. The V and J genes are TRBV11-2 and TRBJ1-3, with a weak D call TRBD1 (6 bases). Trimming left V 0 bases short and J 0 bases short, with 12 bases between. CDR3 length: 17 residues. Germline CDR1 reads SGHAT; CDR2 reads FQNNGV. Full variable domain (rest looked up from reference TRBV11-2 and TRBJ1-3): EAGVAQSPRYKIIEKRQSVAFWCNPISGHATLYWYQQILGQGPKLLIQFQNNGVVDDSQLPKDRFSAERLKGVDSTLKIQPAKLEDSAVYLCASSLEGAGYSGNTIYFGEGSWLTVV.

V usage is TRBV5-6 and J usage is TRBJ2-2; 14 bases are a match to TRBD2. The V gene's germline CDR1 is SGHDT and CDR2 YYEEEE. V trimming: 6 bases; J trimming: 5 bases; junction bases outside the gene matches: 6. The CDR3 runs 16 residues. CDR3 residues: CASMTSGRAVTGELFF. For the CDR3, the DNA is TGTGCCAGCATGACTAGCGGGAGGGCTGTTACCGGGGAGCTGTTTTTT.

The chain employs TRBV18 and TRBJ2-3, with D possibly TRBD2 on 6 matching bases. The germline gives CDR1 KGHSH, CDR2 LQKENI. The V end lost 4 bases, the J end lost 0 bases, and 8 bases lay between the germline ends. This CDR3 contains 14 residues. The CDR3 region is CASSLADSTDTQYF. The DNA for the CDR3 is TGTGCCAGCTCACTAGCGGACAGCACAGATACGCAGTATTTT.

The chain links TRBV5-5 to TRBJ2-5; 10 positions match TRBD1. Germline CDR1 and CDR2: SGHKS and YYEKEE (reference sequence). The junction had 4 bases not matched to a gene; V was cut back by 3 bases and J by 5 bases. The CDR3 is 14 amino acids. The CDR3 region is CASSSGTGDETQYF. The CDR3 DNA is TGTGCCAGCAGCTCCGGGACAGGGGACGAGACCCAGTACTTC.

This clone is labeled medium-sized. The V gene is TRBV27, the J gene TRBJ1-1; a weak D match, TRBD1 (6 bases). The CDR3 is made up of 13 amino acids. CDR1 and CDR2 from the germline V gene are MNHEY and SMNVEV (reference sequence). The V end lost 5 bases, the J end lost 4 bases, and 11 bases lay between the germline ends. Written as DNA, the CDR3 is TGTGCCAGCAGTCAACAGGGCCGCACTGAAGCTTTCTTT. Protein: CASSQQGRTEAFF.

This clone occurred a few times. V and J are TRBV20-1 and TRBJ2-1; D remains unclear. This CDR3 is built from 10 residues. Trimming shortened V by 1 base and J by 7 bases, and 2 bases separated the two germline ends. The germline V gene encodes CDR1 DFQATT and CDR2 SNEGSKA (reference sequence). The CDR3 DNA follows: TGCAGTGCTAGAGCTAATGAGCAGTTCTTC. The encoded protein is CSARANEQFF.

The J gene is TRBJ1-1, the V gene TRBV18, with 8 bases that match TRBD1. J was trimmed by 6 bases and V by 3 bases; bases with no gene match: 6. The CDR3 has 14 amino acids. Germline CDR1 is KGHSH and CDR2 is LQKENI. The CDR3 loop reads CASSPDRESSEAFF. The CDR3 nucleotides read TGTGCCAGCTCACCGGACAGGGAGTCCTCTGAAGCTTTCTTT.

In this sample, this clone turned up once. The chain carries TRBV5-1 and TRBJ1-4, with D tentatively TRBD1 (5 bases). The CDR3 contains 15 residues. The ends were cut back, 3 bases at V and 0 bases at J, with 9 bases in the middle. Germline CDR1 and CDR2: SGHRS and YFSETQ. CDR3 sequence: CASSWATATNEKLFF. DNA for the CDR3: TGCGCCAGCAGCTGGGCGACAGCAACTAATGAAAAACTGTTTTTT.

This clone was counted a few times. The gene calls are TRBV7-2 and TRBJ1-4; D ambiguous. Per germline, CDR1 SGHTA and CDR2 FQGNSA. There are 12 residues in the CDR3. The ends were cut back, 5 bases at V and 8 bases at J, with 9 bases in the middle. In DNA form, the CDR3 reads TGTGCCAGCAGCCACCCAGGCGAAAAACTGTTTTTT. This sequence encodes CASSHPGEKLFF.

The chain is built from TRBV10-3 and TRBJ2-3; 10 positions match TRBD2. CDR1 is ENHRY, CDR2 SYGVKD, per germline. The CDR3 is 15 amino acids. V shed 5 bases and J 4 bases; nucleotides not matched to a gene: 6. In nucleotides, the CDR3 is TGTGCCATCAGTCCAGCGGGGGGGCCTTCAGATACGCAGTATTTT. It encodes CAISPAGGPSDTQYF.

The V gene is TRBV2, the J gene TRBJ2-5; D gene uncertain. The CDR3 spans 13 residues. The V gene lost 5 bases and the J gene lost 3 bases, with 10 bases spanning the gap. Germline CDR1 is SNHLY and CDR2 is FYNNEI. The CDR3 sequence is CASSSRTEETQYF. The DNA for the CDR3 is TGTGCCAGCAGTTCCCGGACGGAAGAGACCCAGTACTTC.

The chain couples TRBV6-5 to TRBJ2-7, with unresolved D. CDR3 length: 15 residues. V was cut by 7 bases and J by 2 bases, with 18 bases left in between. Germline V CDR1 and CDR2: MNHEY, SVGAGI. Here the CDR3 DNA reads TGTGCCAGCACAGCACAATTCGACCCCACCTACGAGCAGTACTTC. Translating gives CASTAQFDPTYEQYF.

This clone has only a few counts. The gene calls are TRBV11-3 and TRBJ1-6; D gene uncertain. Germline values: CDR1 SGHNT, CDR2 YENEEA. The ends were cut back, 6 bases at V and 10 bases at J, with 13 bases in the middle. This CDR3 comprises 13 residues. The CDR3 is CASSSDHGSPLHF. In DNA form, the CDR3 reads TGTGCCAGCAGTTCGGACCACGGGTCACCCCTCCACTTT.

V usage is TRBV6-5 and J usage is TRBJ1-1, with TRBD1 identical over 7 bases. The V gene's germline CDR1 is MNHEY and CDR2 SVGAGI. V trimming: 7 bases; J trimming: 11 bases; junction bases outside the gene matches: 16. CDR3 length: 14 amino acids. The CDR3 nucleotides read TGTGCCAGCAATGCCCGCGGGGACAGTTATAGGGCTTTCTTT. Amino acid sequence: CASNARGDSYRAFF.

The chain links TRBV5-1 to TRBJ2-1; TRBD2 aligns across 13 bases. This CDR3 is built from 16 residues. Per the germline V gene, CDR1 is SGHRS and CDR2 is YFSETQ. The V segment lost 3 bases and the J segment 1 base; nucleotides outside the gene matches: 1. CDR3 sequence reads: CASSWGLAGSYNEQFF. CDR3 in DNA: TGCGCCAGCAGCTGGGGACTAGCGGGGTCCTACAATGAGCAGTTCTTC.

The chain carries TRBV5-1 and TRBJ1-6; D is uncertain. Germline lookup yields CDR1 SGHRS and CDR2 YFSETQ. Trimming removed 0 bases from V and 8 bases from J, with 15 bases in between. The CDR3 is 16 residues long. The CDR3 loop is CASSLAAGFLHSPLHF. CDR3 sequence (DNA): TGCGCCAGCAGCTTGGCCGCGGGATTTCTCCATTCACCCCTCCACTTT.

V usage is TRBV9 and J usage is TRBJ2-1, with TRBD2 identical over 11 bases. The germline gives CDR1 SGDLS, CDR2 YYNGEE. CDR3 length: 16 amino acids. J lost 5 bases, V lost 1 base, and 5 bases had no gene match. The CDR3 protein is CASSVSGLAADNEQFF. DNA of the CDR3: TGTGCCAGCAGCGTATCGGGACTAGCGGCAGACAATGAGCAGTTCTTC.

The J gene is TRBJ2-6, the V gene TRBV5-6, with D unclear. Per the germline V gene, CDR1 is SGHDT and CDR2 is YYEEEE. Trimming stripped 0 bases from V and 1 base from J, with 5 bases between. The CDR3 covers 15 residues. CDR3 amino acids: CASSLVWSGANVLTF. As DNA, the CDR3 is TGTGCCAGCAGCTTGGTCTGGTCTGGGGCCAACGTCCTGACTTTC.

The rearrangement joins TRBV5-4 to TRBJ2-3; weak D call: TRBD1 (5 bases). Per germline, CDR1 SGHNT and CDR2 YYREEE (reference sequence). V shed 0 bases and J shed 2 bases, with 10 bases lying between them. This CDR3 has 15 residues. The CDR3 nucleotides read TGTGCCAGCAGCTTGGGACAGTTCTCCACAGATACGCAGTATTTT. It codes for CASSLGQFSTDTQYF.

The rearrangement joins TRBV6-5 to TRBJ1-5, with D perhaps matching TRBD1 (5 bases). The CDR3 consists of 14 residues. Germline lookup yields CDR1 MNHEY and CDR2 SVGAGI. Trimming took off 9 bases at V and 0 bases at J, with 12 bases between the two ends. The CDR3 region is CASGGEYSNQPQHF. CDR3 DNA: TGTGCCAGTGGAGGGGAGTATAGCAATCAGCCCCAGCATTTT.